This TCR beta chain comes out of a study of stem cell transplantation in POMP-related autoinflammatory disease. Profiling relied on immunoSEQ multiplex PCR, and the TCRdb table lists in-frame clones only, not all of them. The repertoire consists of 25,000 to 30,000 clones, with approximately 85% occurring once and the leading ten covering 2% to 3%. This sequence originates from a human donor with POMP-related autoinflammation and immune dysregulation (PRAID). The source material was CD4+ T cells from PBMCs, sampled before stem cell transplantation.

CDR3 in amino acids: CASSPNRPRRNYNEQFF. CDR3 DNA sequence: TGTGCCAGCAGCCCCAACCGGCCTAGGCGAAATTACAATGAGCAGTTCTTC. This chain links TRBV14 with TRBJ2-1, with D unresolved. The CDR3 spans 17 residues. CDR1 and CDR2 (germline): SGHDN, FVKESK. V gave up 4 bases and J gave up 4 bases, with 20 bases separating them.